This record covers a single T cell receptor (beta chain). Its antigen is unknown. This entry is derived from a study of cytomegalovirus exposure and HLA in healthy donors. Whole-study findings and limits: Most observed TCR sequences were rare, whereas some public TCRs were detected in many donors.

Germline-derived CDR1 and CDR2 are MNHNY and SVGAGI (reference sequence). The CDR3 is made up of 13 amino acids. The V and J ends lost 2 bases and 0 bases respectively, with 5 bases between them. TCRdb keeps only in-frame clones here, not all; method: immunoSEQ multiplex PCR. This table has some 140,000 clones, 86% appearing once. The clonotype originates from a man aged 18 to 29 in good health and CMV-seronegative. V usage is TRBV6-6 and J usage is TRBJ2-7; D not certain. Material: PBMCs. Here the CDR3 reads CASSYGGSYEQYF. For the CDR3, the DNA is TGTGCCAGCAGTTACGGCGGCTCCTACGAGCAGTACTTC.